The rows below give T cell receptor beta chains drawn from one sample of a study of blood T cell repertoires in COVID-19. Measured with immunoSEQ multiplex PCR; TCRdb has only the in-frame clones, and not every one. The sample has approximately 22,000 clones; 75% to 95% are singletons. The sample comprised peripheral blood. All receptors derive from a man between 65 and 85 years old with active COVID-19. Both conserved end residues are trimmed from each CDR3. Fields, in order: V gene, J gene, CDR3 protein.

TRBV5-1	TRBJ2-3	ASSPAGTRGDTQY
TRBV6-5	TRBJ2-7	ASSSSLSSYEQY
TRBV3-1/TRBV3-2	TRBJ2-7	ASSQGASGGEQY
TRBV7-2	TRBJ1-5	ASSLVAMGDQPQH
TRBV18	TRBJ2-2	ASSPPSSPGTGELF
TRBV30	TRBJ2-3	AWSGPGGDTQY
TRBV29-1	TRBJ2-1	SVDGGRAIYNEQF
TRBV9	TRBJ2-3	ASSAGGQADTQY
TRBV4-2	TRBJ2-7	ASSHLGGGGFYEQY
TRBV3-1/TRBV3-2	TRBJ2-3	ASSQTDSQLTQY
TRBV6-1	TRBJ2-1	ASSEGVGTTNEQF
TRBV10-2	TRBJ2-1	ASRGISGRASNEQF
TRBV19	TRBJ2-4	ASSTSPKNIQY
TRBV5-4	TRBJ1-1	ASSFKLGGTEAF
TRBV12-3/TRBV12-4	TRBJ2-3	ASRWGGGGTQY